The 13 T cell receptor beta chains listed next were all sequenced from one sample in a study of T cells after yellow fever vaccination (dated by TCRdb to the late 2010s). This specimen's treatment or condition label, interpreted: live attenuated yellow fever vaccine strain. The library was obtained by 5' RACE. The sample was run on an Illumina NovaSeq 6000. TCRdb cleaned the public reads at Q25 with fastp, built clones with MiXCR and kept in-frame beta chains. Each CDR3 protein gets just one entry, which takes the most common genes and DNA from the rows behind it. This sample is represented by hundreds of thousands of distinct CDR3 sequences; 3% to 4.5% of them were singletons. The ten largest clones represent around a quarter of the sample. The sample consisted of PBMCs, taken on the day of the yellow fever booster vaccination. These receptors all stem from a man between 18 and 29 years old who received the YFV17D yellow fever vaccine.

This clonotype was observed at least ten times. This chain uses TRBV12-3 or TRBV12-4 with TRBJ2-3; D is perhaps TRBD1 (5 bases). Trimming removed 3 bases at V and 7 bases at J, with 20 bases between. The CDR3 length is 16 residues. As DNA, the CDR3 is TGTGCCAGCAGTTTGGGGCCGGACCAAGTCAAGTATACGCAGTATTTT. It codes for CASSLGPDQVKYTQYF.

This clonotype was seen more than once but under ten times. V is TRBV28 and J is TRBJ2-3; TRBD2 aligns across 7 bases. V shed 11 bases and J 2 bases; nucleotides not matched to a gene: 10. This CDR3 region has 14 residues. Germline V lookup: CDR1 MDHEN, CDR2 SYDVKM. The chain's CDR3 is CAARGAGVTDTQYF. The CDR3 DNA sequence: TGTGCCGCACGTGGCGCGGGAGTCACAGATACGCAGTATTTT. Using reference TRBV28 and TRBJ2-3 for the parts outside the CDR3, the full variable domain is DVKVTQSSRYLVKRTGEKVFLECVQDMDHENMFWYRQDPGLGLRLIYFSYDVKMKEKGDIPEGYSVSREKKERFSLILESASTNQTSMYLCAARGAGVTDTQYFGPGTRLTVL.

This chain links TRBV9 with TRBJ2-1; D is ambiguous. V lost 0 bases, J lost 6 bases, and 4 bases lay in between. The CDR3 extends over 12 amino acids. The germline V gene has CDR1 SGDLS and CDR2 YYNGEE. The DNA for the CDR3 is TGTGCCAGCAGCGTAGGTCTCAATGAGCAGTTCTTC. Translated: CASSVGLNEQFF.

This clonotype showed up many times. This chain connects TRBV20-1 to TRBJ2-7; D possibly corresponds to TRBD1 (5 bases). Trimming removed 0 bases from V and 2 bases from J, with 17 bases in between. In germline, CDR1 is DFQATT, CDR2 SNEGSKA (reference sequence). The CDR3 contains 16 residues. CDR3: CSARDVLGAPPYEQYF. The CDR3 nucleotides read TGCAGTGCTAGAGACGTGCTAGGGGCCCCGCCCTACGAGCAGTACTTC.

The V and J genes are TRBV12-3 or TRBV12-4 and TRBJ1-2, with D uncertain. V was clipped by 3 bases and J by 4 bases, with 9 bases between them. This CDR3 has 13 residues. CDR3 in amino acids: CASSFKGTYGYTF. DNA for the CDR3: TGTGCCAGCAGTTTCAAGGGCACCTATGGCTACACCTTC.

This clonotype has a count of ten or more. The chain links TRBV20-1 to TRBJ2-3; D is possibly TRBD2 (6 bases). V was cut by 1 base and J by 2 bases, with 16 bases left in between. The CDR3 is 16 residues long. Germline V CDR1 and CDR2: DFQATT, SNEGSKA (reference sequence). The CDR3 loop is CSARVVVAAHTDTQYF. The CDR3 bases are TGCAGTGCTAGAGTCGTAGTAGCGGCCCACACAGATACGCAGTATTTT.

This clonotype showed up many times. The chain carries TRBV6-6 and TRBJ1-3; D may be TRBD1 (5 bases). Trimming cost V 4 bases and J 0 bases, with 13 bases left between them. The CDR3 is made up of 16 amino acids. Germline CDR1 reads MNHNY; CDR2 reads SVGAGI (reference sequence). CDR3 in DNA: TGTGCCAGCAGTTCGAGTATAAGGGGCTCTGGAAACACCATATATTTT. Protein product: CASSSSIRGSGNTIYF.

In its sample, this clonotype was seen a few times. The chain joins TRBV30 to TRBJ1-3; D ambiguous. This CDR3 contains 13 residues. V shed 0 bases and J shed 8 bases, with 11 bases lying between them. Germline lookup yields CDR1 GTSNPN and CDR2 SVGIG (reference sequence). The CDR3 here is CAWSVLGVDTIYF. CDR3 DNA: TGTGCCTGGAGTGTACTTGGGGTTGACACCATATATTTT.

V gene TRBV7-9 combines with J gene TRBJ2-5; D gene ambiguous. Germline V gene lookup returns CDR1 SEHNR and CDR2 FQNEAQ (reference sequence). The CDR3 consists of 15 residues. V lost 6 bases and J lost 1, with 15 bases in between. This CDR3 is CASRHPDGAQETQYF. CDR3 bases: TGTGCCAGCAGACACCCGGACGGTGCCCAAGAGACCCAGTACTTC.

This clonotype has just a few counts. CDR3 residues: CASSEILREQFF. The CDR3 DNA is TGTGCCAGCAGTGAAATACTTCGTGAGCAGTTCTTC. The chain carries TRBV6-1 and TRBJ2-1; the D is unclear. The CDR3 is made up of 12 amino acids. Germline assignment: CDR1 MNHNS and CDR2 SASEGT. V lost 2 bases to trimming and J lost 9 bases, with 8 bases between them.

V and J are TRBV29-1 and TRBJ2-5; D ambiguous. There are 11 residues in the CDR3. Per the germline V gene, CDR1 is SQVTM and CDR2 is ANQGSEA. The V and J ends lost 7 bases and 0 bases respectively, with 6 bases between them. The CDR3 region has the DNA TGCAGCGATCATTACCAAGAGACCCAGTACTTC. As protein: CSDHYQETQYF.

This clonotype was seen more than once but under ten times. As DNA, the CDR3 is TGTGCCAGCAGCGTTCTAGCGGGGGTCGGCACAGATACGCAGTATTTT. The encoded protein is CASSVLAGVGTDTQYF. The chain recombines TRBV7-9 with TRBJ2-3; TRBD2 agrees at 10 bases. The CDR3 length is 16 residues. Germline V gives CDR1 SEHNR, CDR2 FQNEAQ (reference sequence). V trimming: 5 bases; J trimming: 1 base; junction bases outside the gene matches: 6.

This clonotype was counted between two and nine times. The J gene is TRBJ2-3, the V gene TRBV4-1; 11 bases are a match to TRBD1. The CDR3 has 18 residues. Germline V CDR1 and CDR2: MGHRA, YSYEKL. V was pared by 3 bases and J by 4 bases, with 12 bases of the junction left unmatched. CDR3 nucleotides: TGCGCCAGCAGCCATCGTATTAGGACAGGGGGCAATCCAGATACGCAGTATTTT. Its protein product is CASSHRIRTGGNPDTQYF.